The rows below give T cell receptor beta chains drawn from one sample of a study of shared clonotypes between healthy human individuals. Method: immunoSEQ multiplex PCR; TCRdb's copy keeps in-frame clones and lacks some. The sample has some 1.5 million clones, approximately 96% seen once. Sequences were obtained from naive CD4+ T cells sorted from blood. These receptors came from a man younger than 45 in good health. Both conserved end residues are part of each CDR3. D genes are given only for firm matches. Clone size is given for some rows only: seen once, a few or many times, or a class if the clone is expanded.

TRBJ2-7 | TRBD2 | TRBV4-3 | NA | TGCGCCAGCAGCCTCGACGCCGGGACTAGCGGGAGTAGGGGGGACGAGCAGTACTTC | CASSLDAGTSGSRGDEQYF
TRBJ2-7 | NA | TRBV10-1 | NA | TGCGCCAGCAGTCAGGAATTGAGCTCCTACGAGCAGTACTTC | CASSQELSSYEQYF
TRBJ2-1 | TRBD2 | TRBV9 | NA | TGTGCCAGCAGCGTAGCGCTACTAGCGGGAGGGCGTGATGAGCAGTTCTTC | CASSVALLAGGRDEQFF
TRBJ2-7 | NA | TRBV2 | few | TGTGCCACCAGACTAGAGGTCGAGCAGTACTTC | CATRLEVEQYF
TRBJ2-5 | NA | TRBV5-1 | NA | TGCGCCAGCAGCTTGTTGAGGACTGGAGGGGAGACCCAGTACTTC | CASSLLRTGGETQYF
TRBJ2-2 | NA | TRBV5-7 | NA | TGTGCCAGCAGCGAGGGAGCGAACCGACGAAAGAACACCGGGGAGCTGTTTTTT | CASSEGANRRKNTGELFF
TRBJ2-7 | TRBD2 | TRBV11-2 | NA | TGTGCCAGCAGCTTAGAAGGCGGGAGTTACGAGCAGTACTTC | CASSLEGGSYEQYF
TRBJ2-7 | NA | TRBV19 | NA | TGTGCCAGTAGTATTCCGGGGGAGAGGTACGAGCAGTACTTC | CASSIPGERYEQYF
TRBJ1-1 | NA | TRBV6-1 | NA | TGTGCCAGCAGTGACTCCGGGGCGCGGACTGAAGCTTTCTTT | CASSDSGARTEAFF
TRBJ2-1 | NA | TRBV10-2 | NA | TGCGCCAGCATCTCAGATCCTGGTGACAATGAGCAGTTCTTC | CASISDPGDNEQFF
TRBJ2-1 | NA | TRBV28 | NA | TGTGCCAGCAGCGTCGCCCGGGTCGGGAGCTACAATGAGCAGTTCTTC | CASSVARVGSYNEQFF
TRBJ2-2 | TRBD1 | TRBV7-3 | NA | TGTGCCAGCAGCCCCACGTCCACAGGGGGCCACACCGGGGAGCTGTTTTTT | CASSPTSTGGHTGELFF
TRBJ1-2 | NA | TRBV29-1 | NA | TGCAGCGTCGCGGGGGGTTGGGGCTACACCTTC | CSVAGGWGYTF
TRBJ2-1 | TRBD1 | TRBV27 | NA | TGTGCCAGCAGGGGGGGGACAGGGGTAAATGAGCAGTTCTTC | CASRGGTGVNEQFF